This T cell receptor beta chain stems from a study of blood T cells in healthy people across ages (dated by TCRdb to the mid-2010s). For context, the study as a whole: In model experiments, template switching captured roughly one uniquely barcoded TCR beta cDNA molecule for every two T cells. To avoid experimental bias, donors of different ages were randomly spread across the sequencing lanes. Two additional independent replicas of 1 million unique cDNA reads from the same blood draw were analyzed for two donors (one aged 18 to 30 and one aged 80 or older). Donors were grouped into four age groups: young (average approximately 16 years), middle-aged (under 40), aged (around 60) and long-lived (approximately 75). To track age-related changes in TCR beta repertoire diversity, the study relied on deep sequencing normalized with unique cDNA molecular identifiers.

General findings and caveats noted by the study authors: The percentage of naive T cells measured by flow cytometry correlated strongly with observed TCR beta diversity. Compared with the aged group, the long-lived group had more naive CD4+ T cells, fewer expanded clones and increased TCR diversity, a pattern suggesting age selection. As age increased, observed TCR beta diversity per million T cells dropped in a roughly linear way, and a significant reduction was already evident by age 40. Conclusive comparison of naive and antigen-experienced compartments was prevented by the profiling of bulk unsorted PBMCs. Estimates of total diversity from one million sequenced T cells were regarded as lower bounds and underestimates. Because donor CMV infection status was unknown, age-related changes in expanded clonotypes were potentially confounded.

Donors were around 37 systemically healthy Caucasian individuals from Russia aged about 6 to 100 years. Each donor gave ten milliliters of peripheral blood, collected into EDTA-treated Vacutainer tubes. Ficoll-Paque density-gradient centrifugation was used to isolate PBMCs, with at least 6.5 million per sample. Trizol reagent was used to extract total RNA from the PBMCs, yielding at least 5 micrograms per sample. The percentages of naive CD45RAhigh/CD27high T cells were determined by flow cytometry on a PBMC aliquot from every donor. The sample holds a few counts of this clonotype. Its specific antigen is unknown. Base qualities are missing; no much larger clone stands one base away. A distance of 10 bases separates the germline ends of V and J, which lose 0 bases and 2 bases respectively. In the germline V gene, CDR1 corresponds to LGHNA and CDR2 to YSLEER. The CDR3 goes from the cysteine to the phenylalanine over 15 residues. Just CDR3 DNA is preserved here, 45 bases in frame from base 1.

Libraries were made using 5' RACE. A second PCR of about 7 to 12 cycles was run with a J-beta primer mix and a sample-barcoded 5' primer. Each TCR beta cDNA molecule received a unique molecular identifier from a template-switch 5' adaptor carrying 12 random nucleotides. At least 2.5 million CDR3-containing paired-end reads were obtained from each sample. All of the RNA was converted into first-strand cDNA using the Mint cDNA synthesis kit, with a TRBC-specific oligonucleotide serving as the primer. Following uracil-DNA glycosylase treatment, all cDNA underwent a first 18-cycle PCR with the universal primers M1SS and BC2_uni_R. The authors' analysis ran thus. Normalization of each sample was performed by random selection of 1 million high-quality reads, each carrying a distinct molecular identifier. Instead of being binned into consensus sequences, reads that shared molecular identifiers were thrown out. MiTCR, with a Q25 quality threshold and the strictest error-elimination algorithm, was used for CDR3 identification, clonotype clustering and error correction. Lower-bound total TCR beta diversity was estimated with a nonparametric unseen species model using Euler transformation. In TCRdb, the public reads were trimmed at Q25 with fastp and aligned with MiXCR, with productive beta chains retained. Merged by CDR3 protein, the rows form single entries marked with the most common genes and DNA. TCRdb's processing, not the study's, gives the V and J calls here. Recorded for this sample are 1.5 million to 2 million distinct CDR3 sequences; about two fifths of them occurred a single time. The biggest ten clones account for roughly 23% of the sample.

This TCR derives from a human donor in good health. The chain links TRBV4-3 with TRBJ2-5; no D gene call is confident. The material sequenced was blood. The DNA is TGCGCCAGCAGCCAAGACAAACGCTTACAAGAGACCCAGTACTTC. This gives the protein CASSQDKRLQETQYF.